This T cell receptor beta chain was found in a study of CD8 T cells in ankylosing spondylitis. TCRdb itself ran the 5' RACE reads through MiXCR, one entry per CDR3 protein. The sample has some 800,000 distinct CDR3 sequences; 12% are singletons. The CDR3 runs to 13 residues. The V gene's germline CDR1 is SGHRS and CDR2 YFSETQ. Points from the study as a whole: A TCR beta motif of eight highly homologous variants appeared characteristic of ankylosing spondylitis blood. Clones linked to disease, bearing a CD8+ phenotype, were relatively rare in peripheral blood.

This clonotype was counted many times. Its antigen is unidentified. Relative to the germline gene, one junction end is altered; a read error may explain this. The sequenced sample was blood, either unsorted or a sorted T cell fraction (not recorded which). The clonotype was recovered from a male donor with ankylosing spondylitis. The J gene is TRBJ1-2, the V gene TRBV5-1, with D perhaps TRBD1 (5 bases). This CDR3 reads CASSLGENYGYTF. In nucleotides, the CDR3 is TGTGCCAGCAGCTTAGGGGAAAACTATGGCTACACCTTC.